Each of the 17 T cell receptor beta chains below was sequenced from the same sample in a study of T cells after yellow fever vaccination. In TCRdb, the 5' RACE reads were re-called with MiXCR into one record per CDR3 protein. The repertoire has approximately 510,000 distinct CDR3 sequences, just over 20% of them found once; the top ten carry around 16%. The source was PBMCs, collected 21 days after the first yellow fever vaccination. These receptors came from a young man who received the YFV17D yellow fever vaccine.

V gene TRBV4-2 combines with J gene TRBJ2-3; 8 positions match TRBD2. Per germline, CDR1 LGHNA and CDR2 YNFKEQ. CDR3 length: 18 amino acids. With 4 bases clipped from V and 0 bases from J, the junction kept 12 bases outside the gene matches. The CDR3 DNA follows: TGTGCCAGCAGCCGGGGACTGGCGGGGGGAGGTAGCACAGATACGCAGTATTTT. It translates to CASSRGLAGGGSTDTQYF.

This clonotype was counted only a few times. The V gene is TRBV7-9, the J gene TRBJ2-2; D uncertain. The CDR3 length is 17 residues. V gave up 0 bases and J gave up 0 bases, with 11 bases separating them. Germline-derived CDR1 and CDR2 are SEHNR and FQNEAQ (reference sequence). The CDR3 bases are TGTGCCAGCAGCTTAGCGATAGACTCCGCGAACACCGGGGAGCTGTTTTTT. It translates to CASSLAIDSANTGELFF.

This chain connects TRBV11-2 to TRBJ2-5; TRBD2 agrees at 7 bases. Germline V gives CDR1 SGHAT, CDR2 FQNNGV. The CDR3 has 18 amino acids. Unmatched junction bases numbered 13, after V lost 3 bases and J lost 0 bases. CDR3 coding DNA: TGTGCCAGCAGCTTGGGCCCATTTGGCGGGGGATACCAAGAGACCCAGTACTTC. This encodes CASSLGPFGGGYQETQYF.

V is TRBV7-8 and J is TRBJ2-6; possibly TRBD1 for D (6 bases). This CDR3 contains 17 residues. V lost 1 base to trimming and J lost 4 bases, with 14 bases between them. Germline lookup yields CDR1 SGHVS and CDR2 FQNEAQ. The CDR3 region is CASSLEGSGAGANVLTF. The CDR3, as DNA: TGTGCCAGCAGCTTAGAAGGGTCAGGGGCGGGGGCCAACGTCCTGACTTTC.

The rearrangement links TRBV13 to TRBJ2-3; 15 bases agree with TRBD2. Trimming cost V 4 bases and J 3 bases; bases outside gene matches: 14. Germline V gene lookup returns CDR1 PRHDT and CDR2 FYEKMQ (reference sequence). This CDR3 region has 20 residues. The CDR3 loop reads CASSSVILGLAGGQTDTQYF. CDR3 nucleotide sequence: TGTGCCAGCAGCTCGGTAATACTTGGACTAGCGGGGGGGCAGACAGATACGCAGTATTTT.

This clonotype was observed a handful of times. The CDR3 DNA is TGTGCCAGGACCTGGGAGACTAGCACAGATACGCAGTATTTT. Protein sequence: CARTWETSTDTQYF. The chain recombines TRBV2 with TRBJ2-3; D is perhaps TRBD2 (5 bases). In germline, CDR1 is SNHLY, CDR2 FYNNEI. V lost 9 bases to trimming and J lost 0 bases, with 13 bases between them. The CDR3 runs to 14 residues.

The chain carries TRBV19 and TRBJ2-1, with TRBD2 matching over 12 bases. Looked up from germline, CDR1 is LNHDA and CDR2 is SQIVND (reference sequence). The J segment lost 4 bases and the V segment lost 0 bases, leaving 1 base of the junction unmatched. The CDR3 spans 16 residues. The chain's CDR3 is CASSIDGLAGYNEQFF. CDR3 bases: TGTGCCAGTAGTATAGATGGACTAGCGGGGTACAATGAGCAGTTCTTC.

V gene TRBV28 combines with J gene TRBJ1-1; perhaps TRBD1 as D (5 bases). The CDR3 is 14 amino acids. CDR1 and CDR2 (germline): MDHEN, SYDVKM. Trimming took off 8 bases at V and 1 base at J, with 14 bases between the two ends. In nucleotides, the CDR3 is TGTGCCAGCCGTAAGGGGCCGTCGAACACTGAAGCTTTCTTT. Protein: CASRKGPSNTEAFF.

V usage is TRBV7-2 and J usage is TRBJ2-7; D unresolved. Germline loops: CDR1 SGHTA, CDR2 FQGNSA. The CDR3 is 12 amino acids. Trimming removed 2 bases at V and 5 bases at J, with 7 bases between. Here the CDR3 DNA reads TGTGCCAGCAGCTTAATCTTCCACGAGCAGTACTTC. It translates to CASSLIFHEQYF.

CDR3 in DNA: TGCAGTGCCAACCTCTTCGGGTCGTCCTACAATGAGCAGTTCTTC. Its protein product is CSANLFGSSYNEQFF. This chain connects TRBV20-1 to TRBJ2-1; D ambiguous. The ends were cut back, 6 bases at V and 1 base at J, with 16 bases in the middle. CDR1 DFQATT and CDR2 SNEGSKA come from the germline V gene (reference sequence). The CDR3 is 15 amino acids.

This clonotype turned up a few times. The chain employs TRBV9 and TRBJ1-2, with 9 bases aligning to TRBD1. The ends lost 0 bases at V and 2 bases at J; junction bases unmatched: 2. This CDR3 contains 15 residues. Germline V gene lookup returns CDR1 SGDLS and CDR2 YYNGEE. CDR3 in amino acids: CASSVVDRGNYGYTF. The CDR3 nucleotides read TGTGCCAGCAGCGTAGTTGACAGGGGGAACTATGGCTACACCTTC.

This clonotype turned up a few times. The chain recombines TRBV20-1 with TRBJ2-7; D gene unclear. CDR3 length: 13 residues. Trimming shortened V by 1 base and J by 3 bases, and 10 bases separated the two germline ends. Germline loops: CDR1 DFQATT, CDR2 SNEGSKA (reference sequence). For the CDR3, the DNA is TGCAGTGCTAGAGCTTCTGCCAGCTACGAGCAGTACTTC. Translated: CSARASASYEQYF.

This clonotype was found a few times. This chain uses TRBV27 with TRBJ2-1, with 10 bases lining up with TRBD1. V lost 4 bases and J lost 3; bases outside the gene matches: 9. The CDR3 has 17 amino acids. Germline V lookup: CDR1 MNHEY, CDR2 SMNVEV (reference sequence). CDR3 sequence (DNA): TGTGCCAGCAGTTGGAGGTCCGGGACAGGGGTCTACAATGAGCAGTTCTTC. This sequence encodes CASSWRSGTGVYNEQFF.

This clonotype was seen a handful of times. The V and J genes are TRBV18 and TRBJ2-1; D gene unclear. This CDR3 region has 11 residues. Germline CDR1 is KGHSH and CDR2 is LQKENI. V shed 3 bases and J shed 9 bases, with 6 bases lying between them. This chain's CDR3 is CASSPGAEQFF. The CDR3 DNA reads as TGTGCCAGCTCACCGGGTGCTGAGCAGTTCTTC.

V usage is TRBV20-1 and J usage is TRBJ1-4, with TRBD1 matching over 7 bases. The CDR3 is 14 amino acids. Germline loops: CDR1 DFQATT, CDR2 SNEGSKA (reference sequence). The J segment lost 5 bases and the V segment lost 3 bases, leaving 6 bases of the junction unmatched. The CDR3: CSARDPGGNEKLFF. Written as DNA, the CDR3 is TGCAGTGCTAGGGATCCAGGGGGAAATGAAAAACTGTTTTTT.

This rearrangement joins TRBV20-1 to TRBJ2-1, with D possibly being TRBD1 or TRBD2 (5 bases each). Between the trimmed V and J ends, which lost 7 bases and 8 bases, there was a span of 18 bases. The germline V gene has CDR1 DFQATT and CDR2 SNEGSKA (reference sequence). This CDR3 has 13 amino acids. CDR3: CSGGGPLGDEQFF. DNA of the CDR3: TGCAGTGGTGGGGGACCGCTGGGGGATGAGCAGTTCTTC.

Points on this clonotype: This clone may be a read error of a much larger clone one base away. The rearrangement uses TRBV2 and TRBJ2-7; D call uncertain. This CDR3 contains 11 residues. Trimming stripped 10 bases from V and 6 bases from J, with 13 bases between. CDR1 and CDR2 from the germline V gene are SNHLY and FYNNEI. The CDR3 DNA is TGTGCCATCTCCCCGCAGGCCGAGCAGTACTTC. Translating gives CAISPQAEQYF.